This entry concerns a single T cell receptor beta chain. Per the study methods: Nucleated cell counts were estimated from reference gene primer amplification. Sequencing was performed with immunoSEQ multiplex PCR; in TCRdb, only in-frame clones are kept and a portion is missing. The V and J calls and the clone size are those of that table, but D and trimming were determined from the DNA. The table shows some 200,000 clones, with over 80% occurring only once. This CDR3 is 14 amino acids long. The germline V and J ends were trimmed by 0 bases and 4 bases, with 9 bases remaining between them. CDR1 and CDR2 (germline): LGHDT, YNNKEL (reference sequence). This entry comes from a study of blood T cell repertoires in COVID-19.

The TCR was taken from a man aged 18-30 years with acute COVID-19. This chain links TRBV3-1 (or the pseudogene TRBV3-2) with TRBJ1-2; possible D gene TRBD1, 6 bases. Specimen: PBMCs or T cells enriched from blood (not recorded which). This CDR3 is CASSQEGGLYGYTF. The CDR3 DNA is TGTGCCAGCAGCCAAGAGGGGGGGCTCTATGGCTACACCTTC.